This T cell receptor (beta chain) emerged from a study of regulatory T cells in long-lasting Graves disease. Study outcomes and limitations: Patients with persistent disease showed a bias toward TRBV28, TRBJ1-2 and TRBJ2-5.

Many counts were recorded for this clonotype. Its specificity is unknown. Stated time point: persistent/refractory GD, antithyroid drugs over 5 years with positive TRAb. Following extraction of RNA from PBMCs, that RNA was used to make the TCR library. Diagnosis followed American Thyroid Association guidelines for Graves' disease. The CDR3 contains 13 residues. V shed 5 bases and J 3 bases; nucleotides not matched to a gene: 4. Germline loops: CDR1 MNHNS, CDR2 SASEGT. Construction of the TCR beta libraries employed iRepertoire HTBI primers in conjunction with Arm-PCR of CDR3 regions. TCRdb re-analysed the multiplex PCR reads in MiXCR, keeping a single row per CDR3 protein. Among approximately 350,000 distinct CDR3 sequences listed, roughly 24% were seen once.

This sample comprised peripheral blood mononuclear cells (PBMCs), obtained when the disease was refractory, from a patient treated with antithyroid drugs. This receptor was identified in a woman aged 40 to 50 with Graves disease. The chain is built from TRBV6-1 and TRBJ2-7, with 7 bases identical to TRBD1. As DNA, the CDR3 is TGTGCCAGCAGTAGGGACAGAGACTACGAGCAGTACTTC. As protein: CASSRDRDYEQYF.